Presented here are 3 T cell receptor beta chains from one specimen sequenced in a study of blood T cell repertoires in COVID-19. Measured with immunoSEQ multiplex PCR; TCRdb has only the in-frame clones, and not every one. The sample lists nearly 350,000 clones, 88% occurring once. Sequencing used peripheral blood. These receptors all come from a woman aged 70-85 years with COVID-19, enrolled during active disease.

This clone was seen just once. V usage is TRBV12-5 and J usage is TRBJ2-2; the match to TRBD1 covers 8 bases. CDR1 and CDR2 (germline): LGHNT, FRNRAP. The CDR3 runs to 19 residues. V dropped 2 bases and J dropped 2; count of bases not matched to a gene: 13. CDR3 residues: CASGLKGLGTGVNTGELFF. The DNA of the CDR3 is TGTGCTAGTGGTTTGAAGGGGCTCGGGACAGGTGTAAACACCGGGGAGCTGTTTTTT.

The chain carries TRBV5-6 and TRBJ2-3; perhaps TRBD2 as D (5 bases). The V and J ends lost 4 bases and 5 bases respectively, with 17 bases between them. CDR1 and CDR2 from the germline V gene are SGHDT and YYEEEE. The CDR3 is made up of 15 amino acids. DNA for the CDR3: TGTGCCAGCAGCGTACCGGGGAACTTGCAAGATACGCAGTATTTT. It codes for CASSVPGNLQDTQYF.

The chain couples TRBV30 to TRBJ1-5, with D perhaps matching TRBD1 (5 bases). The CDR3 runs to 14 residues. V shed 0 bases and J shed 6 bases, with 12 bases lying between them. Germline values: CDR1 GTSNPN, CDR2 SVGIG (reference sequence). The CDR3 sequence: CAWSVGGFGQPQHF. The CDR3 nucleotides read TGTGCCTGGAGTGTGGGGGGGTTCGGTCAGCCCCAGCATTTT. Looking up the rest from reference TRBV30 and TRBJ1-5 gives the full variable domain: SQTIHQWPATLVQPVGSPLSLECTVEGTSNPNLYWYRQAAGRGLQLLFYSVGIGQISSEVPQNLSASRPQDRQFILSSKKLLLSDSGFYLCAWSVGGFGQPQHFGDGTRLSIL.